This TCR beta chain appears in the sequencing data of a study of blood T cell repertoires in COVID-19. Sequencing used immunoSEQ multiplex PCR; TCRdb keeps in-frame clones, though not all of them. Of a few hundred thousand clones in the sample, around nine tenths were seen once. The CDR3 extends over 15 amino acids. CDR1 is SEHNR, CDR2 FQNEAQ, per germline (reference sequence). The V segment lost 5 bases and the J segment 3 bases; nucleotides outside the gene matches: 6. The sequenced material came from peripheral blood. The chain uses TRBV7-9 and TRBJ2-7, with TRBD1 matching 11 bases. The TCR comes from a woman aged 25 to 39 with COVID-19, enrolled during active disease. The CDR3 DNA is TGTGCCAGCAGCGCTCCGGGACAGGGGGTCTACGAGCAGTACGTC. This codes for CASSAPGQGVYEQYV.